The next 13 T cell receptor beta chains were all read from a single sample in a study of identical twins. A single record per CDR3 protein comes from TCRdb applying MiXCR to the 5' RACE reads. The data show just under 550,000 distinct CDR3 sequences, nearly 15% seen once. The sample was also reused in another study, on yellow fever vaccine responses in identical twins.

Sequenced sample: CD4+ T cells sorted from blood. These receptors all come from a woman under 30 in good health.

This chain links TRBV24-1 with TRBJ1-1; 8 positions match TRBD1. J gave up 1 base and V 5 bases, and 5 bases lay outside the gene matches. Per the germline V gene, CDR1 is KGHDR and CDR2 is SFDVKD. This CDR3 is built from 15 residues. CDR3 DNA: TGTGCCACCAGTGGCGCCGGGACAGGGAACACTGAAGCTTTCTTT. Amino acids: CATSGAGTGNTEAFF.

This clonotype has just a few counts. This rearrangement joins TRBV24-1 to TRBJ2-2; perhaps TRBD1 as D (6 bases). V lost 7 bases and J 6 bases, leaving 14 bases between the germline ends. Per the germline V gene, CDR1 is KGHDR and CDR2 is SFDVKD. This CDR3 comprises 14 residues. The CDR3 region has the DNA TGTGCCACCAGGGACAGTCGGTTCTCCGGGGAGCTGTTTTTT. The encoded protein is CATRDSRFSGELFF.

V gene TRBV25-1 combines with J gene TRBJ1-2; D not certain. Trimming stripped 1 base from V and 4 bases from J, with 10 bases between. Germline V lookup: CDR1 MGHDK, CDR2 SYGVNS. CDR3 length: 14 residues. The CDR3 reads CASSEFGKFYGYTF. DNA of the CDR3: TGTGCCAGCAGTGAATTCGGCAAATTCTATGGCTACACCTTC.

The genes are TRBV10-3 and TRBJ2-1, with D tentatively TRBD2 (6 bases). Germline-derived CDR1 and CDR2 are ENHRY and SYGVKD. CDR3 length: 15 amino acids. V was shortened by 8 bases and J by 4 bases, with 18 bases between the two germline ends. CDR3 loop: CAIGAGYAPYNEQFF. The CDR3 DNA reads as TGTGCCATCGGCGCGGGGTATGCCCCATACAATGAGCAGTTCTTC.

This clonotype was seen a handful of times. CDR3 bases: TGTGCCAGTAGTCCTCCTCCGTCAGCGGGAGGGTACAATGAGCAGTTCTTC. Its protein product is CASSPPPSAGGYNEQFF. The genes are TRBV19 and TRBJ2-1, with 10 bases identical to TRBD2. In germline, CDR1 is LNHDA, CDR2 SQIVND (reference sequence). The J segment lost 4 bases and the V segment lost 5 bases, leaving 11 bases of the junction unmatched. The CDR3 runs 17 residues.

The chain uses TRBV29-1 and TRBJ2-5; D possibly corresponds to TRBD2 (6 bases). The V gene lost 4 bases and the J gene lost 5 bases, with 20 bases spanning the gap. The CDR3 totals 15 residues. Germline loops: CDR1 SQVTM, CDR2 ANQGSEA. For the CDR3, the DNA is TGCAGCGTTGGCAGCAGGGAGGCCAGCAAGGAGACCCAGTACTTC. Translating it yields CSVGSREASKETQYF.

There are a few counts of this clonotype. The V gene is TRBV18, the J gene TRBJ2-5, with 7 positions matching TRBD1. Germline loops: CDR1 KGHSH, CDR2 LQKENI. J gave up 3 bases and V 2 bases, and 9 bases lay outside the gene matches. The CDR3 consists of 16 residues. CDR3 coding DNA: TGTGCCAGCTCACCAACCCGCACCGGGACAGAAGAGACCCAGTACTTC. This sequence encodes CASSPTRTGTEETQYF.

The chain joins TRBV29-1 to TRBJ1-5, with 7 bases identical to TRBD1. The CDR3 is made up of 15 amino acids. Germline values: CDR1 SQVTM, CDR2 ANQGSEA. Trimming cost V 3 bases and J 5 bases; bases outside gene matches: 10. The CDR3 bases are TGCAGCGTTGAGAAGTTACAGGGGACCTATCAGCCCCAGCATTTT. Translated, it gives CSVEKLQGTYQPQHF.

This clonotype was counted at least ten times. V is TRBV12-3 or TRBV12-4 and J is TRBJ2-1, with 8 nucleotides matching TRBD1. CDR3 length equals 15 residues. J gave up 9 bases and V 5 bases, and 12 bases lay outside the gene matches. The CDR3 nucleotides are TGTGCCAGCAGTGTACCCGGGACAGGTGGGGGTGAGCAGTTCTTC. Protein: CASSVPGTGGGEQFF.

This chain uses TRBV20-1 with TRBJ2-7; 14 bases map to TRBD2. This CDR3 has 16 amino acids. With 1 base clipped from V and 4 bases from J, the junction kept 6 bases outside the gene matches. CDR1 is DFQATT, CDR2 SNEGSKA, per germline (reference sequence). The CDR3 DNA is TGCAGTGCTAGAGTTGGGACTAGCGGGGGCCTTTACGAGCAGTACTTC. Protein product: CSARVGTSGGLYEQYF.

This clonotype has only a few counts. The chain joins TRBV27 to TRBJ2-7, with TRBD1 matching over 7 bases. The V and J ends lost 3 bases and 2 bases, in that order; junction bases with no gene match: 10. The CDR3 contains 16 residues. From germline, CDR1 is MNHEY and CDR2 SMNVEV (reference sequence). The CDR3 here is CASSLVLGGPTYEQYF. CDR3 nucleotides: TGTGCCAGCAGTTTGGTCCTAGGGGGCCCCACCTACGAGCAGTACTTC.

The chain recombines TRBV6-1 with TRBJ2-7, with D unresolved. V was shortened by 6 bases and J by 3 bases, with 21 bases between the two germline ends. Germline CDR1 reads MNHNS; CDR2 reads SASEGT. CDR3 length: 16 residues. For the CDR3, the DNA is TGTGCCAGCAGCCCCAGTAGTAGGTTAGATGACTACGAGCAGTACGTC. Translation gives CASSPSSRLDDYEQYV.

This clonotype was seen a few times. This chain uses TRBV29-1 with TRBJ2-3, with D maybe TRBD2 (5 bases). Germline assignment: CDR1 SQVTM and CDR2 ANQGSEA. Trimming pared 4 bases from V and 0 bases from J, leaving 11 bases between. This CDR3 spans 14 amino acids. The CDR3 is CSVAGKSSTDTQYF. The CDR3 bases are TGCAGCGTTGCCGGGAAATCTAGCACAGATACGCAGTATTTT.